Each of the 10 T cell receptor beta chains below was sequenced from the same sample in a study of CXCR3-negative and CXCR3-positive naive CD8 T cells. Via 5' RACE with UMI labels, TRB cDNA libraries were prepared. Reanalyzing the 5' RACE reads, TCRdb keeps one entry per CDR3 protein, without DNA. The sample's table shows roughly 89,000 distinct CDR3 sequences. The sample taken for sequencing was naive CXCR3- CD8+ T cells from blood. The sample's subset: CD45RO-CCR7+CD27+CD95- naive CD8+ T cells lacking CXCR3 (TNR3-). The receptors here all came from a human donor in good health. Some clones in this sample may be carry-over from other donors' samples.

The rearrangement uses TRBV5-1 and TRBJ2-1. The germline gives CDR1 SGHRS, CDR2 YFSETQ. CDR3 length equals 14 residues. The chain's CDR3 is CASSYVQNYNEQFF.

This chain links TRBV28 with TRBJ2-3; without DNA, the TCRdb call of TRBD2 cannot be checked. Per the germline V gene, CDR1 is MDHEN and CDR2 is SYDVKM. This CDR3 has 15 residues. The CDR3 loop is CASSFGREGTDTQYF.

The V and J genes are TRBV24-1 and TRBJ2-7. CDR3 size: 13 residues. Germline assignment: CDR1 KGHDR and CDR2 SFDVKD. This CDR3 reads CATSDFLGYEQYF.

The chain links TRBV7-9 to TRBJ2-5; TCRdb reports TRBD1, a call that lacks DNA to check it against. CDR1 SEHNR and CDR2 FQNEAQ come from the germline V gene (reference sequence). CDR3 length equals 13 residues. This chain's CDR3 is CANSRGNQETQYF.

The CDR3 is CASSQGTLDTQYF. The rearrangement joins TRBV5-4 to TRBJ2-3; the TRBD1 assignment by TCRdb is unverifiable without DNA. Germline loops: CDR1 SGHNT, CDR2 YYREEE (reference sequence). CDR3 length: 13 residues.

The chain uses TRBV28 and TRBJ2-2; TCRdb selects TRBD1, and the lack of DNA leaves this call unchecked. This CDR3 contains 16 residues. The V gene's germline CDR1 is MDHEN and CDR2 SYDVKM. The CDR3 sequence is CASNPVAGVYTGELFF.

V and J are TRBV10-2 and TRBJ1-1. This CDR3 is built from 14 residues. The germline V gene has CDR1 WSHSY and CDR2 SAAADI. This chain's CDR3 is CASSEVGRNTEAFF.

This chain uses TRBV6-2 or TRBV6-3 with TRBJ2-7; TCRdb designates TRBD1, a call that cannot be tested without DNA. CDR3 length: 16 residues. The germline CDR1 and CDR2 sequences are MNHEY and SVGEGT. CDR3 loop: CASSFIRTGTLYEQYF.

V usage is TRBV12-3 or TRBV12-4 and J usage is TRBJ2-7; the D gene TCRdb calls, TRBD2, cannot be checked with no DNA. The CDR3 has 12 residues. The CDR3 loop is CASSNDYPEQYF.

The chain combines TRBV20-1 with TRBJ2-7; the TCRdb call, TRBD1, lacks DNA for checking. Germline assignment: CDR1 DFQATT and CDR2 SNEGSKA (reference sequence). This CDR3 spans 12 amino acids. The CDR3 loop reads CSAARWSYEQYF.